The next 27 T cell receptor beta chains were all read from a single sample in a study of blood T cell repertoires in COVID-19. Using immunoSEQ multiplex PCR, the repertoire was profiled, and TCRdb retains in-frame clones only, with some absent. The sample has almost 95,000 clones, around 85% seen once; the top ten hold around 20%. The specimen sequenced was peripheral blood. The source of these receptors is a woman in her sixties with COVID-19, enrolled during active disease.

The sample holds one count of this clone. The chain couples TRBV19 to TRBJ2-1; D is unclear. The CDR3 has 15 amino acids. Germline lookup yields CDR1 LNHDA and CDR2 SQIVND (reference sequence). Trimming left V 1 base short and J 6 bases short, with 13 bases between. CDR3 DNA: TGTGCCAGTAGTATAGGTGGCAGTATACCCAATGAGCAGTTCTTC. Protein sequence: CASSIGGSIPNEQFF.

This clone was counted ten times or more. The CDR3 sequence: CASSLYSNQPQHF. The CDR3 DNA sequence: TGTGCCAGCAGCCTCTATAGCAATCAGCCCCAGCATTTT. The gene calls are TRBV11-2 and TRBJ1-5; D call uncertain. Germline values: CDR1 SGHAT, CDR2 FQNNGV. This CDR3 contains 13 residues. The germline V and J ends were trimmed by 5 bases and 0 bases, with 5 bases remaining between them.

The chain links TRBV7-8 to TRBJ1-2, with D possibly matching TRBD1 (5 bases). CDR3 size: 12 residues. V lost 2 bases and J 8 bases, leaving 9 bases between the germline ends. Per germline, CDR1 SGHVS and CDR2 FQNEAQ. CDR3: CASSLLGAGYTF. As DNA, the CDR3 is TGTGCCAGCAGCTTATTAGGGGCCGGCTACACCTTC.

The rearrangement uses TRBV30 and TRBJ1-3; TRBD1 agrees at 7 bases. J lost 2 bases, V lost 5 bases, and 3 bases had no gene match. The CDR3 runs to 13 residues. The germline V gene has CDR1 GTSNPN and CDR2 SVGIG (reference sequence). The CDR3 region has the DNA TGTGCCTGGCGGAGGGGGCCTGGAAACACCATATATTTT. Translating it yields CAWRRGPGNTIYF.

The chain uses TRBV28 and TRBJ1-1, with unresolved D. Per the germline V gene, CDR1 is MDHEN and CDR2 is SYDVKM. The CDR3 covers 14 residues. V was pared by 2 bases and J by 1 base, with 8 bases between. The CDR3 DNA reads as TGTGCCAGCAGTTTACATGACACGAACACTGAAGCTTTCTTT. It specifies CASSLHDTNTEAFF.

The V call is TRBV18, the J call TRBJ1-1; perhaps TRBD1 as D (6 bases). The CDR3 runs 14 residues. CDR1 KGHSH and CDR2 LQKENI come from the germline V gene. The V end lost 0 bases, the J end lost 4 bases, and 9 bases lay between the germline ends. This chain's CDR3 is CASSPPGGGTEAFF. CDR3 bases: TGTGCCAGCTCACCACCAGGGGGGGGCACTGAAGCTTTCTTT.

The chain carries TRBV4-3 and TRBJ1-4, with D possibly matching TRBD1 (6 bases). This CDR3 contains 14 residues. Germline CDR1 and CDR2: LGHNA and YSLEER. V was pared by 2 bases and J by 8 bases, with 12 bases between. The CDR3 loop is CASSQTQGYEKLFF. The CDR3 nucleotides read TGCGCCAGCAGCCAAACGCAGGGGTACGAAAAACTGTTTTTT.

The chain is built from TRBV5-1 and TRBJ2-1, with TRBD2 matching over 8 bases. Germline lookup yields CDR1 SGHRS and CDR2 YFSETQ. This CDR3 has 17 residues. V shed 4 bases and J 3 bases; nucleotides not matched to a gene: 12. CDR3 nucleotides: TGCGCCAGCAGCGGAGGGCAGCGGGGGAACCTCTACAATGAGCAGTTCTTC. Encoded protein: CASSGGQRGNLYNEQFF.

The CDR3 region has the DNA TGTGCCAGCAGACTAGCGGGGGAGAACAATGAGCAGTTCTTC. Translated: CASRLAGENNEQFF. V gene TRBV6-5 combines with J gene TRBJ2-1; TRBD2 matches 11 bases. Trimming took 6 bases from V and 5 from J; bases not matched to a gene: 3. Germline CDR1 is MNHEY and CDR2 is SVGAGI. The CDR3 is 14 amino acids.

The rearrangement links TRBV7-8 to TRBJ2-7; no definite D call. This CDR3 comprises 13 residues. In germline, CDR1 is SGHVS, CDR2 FQNEAQ. V was clipped by 6 bases and J by 3 bases, with 12 bases between them. CDR3 coding DNA: TGTGCCAGCAGTCACAGCAGACACTACGAGCAGTACTTC. Translated: CASSHSRHYEQYF.

The CDR3 DNA reads as TGTGCCAGCAGTTACCGGGACAGCACTGAAGCTTTCTTT. This sequence encodes CASSYRDSTEAFF. V gene TRBV6-2 or TRBV6-3 combines with J gene TRBJ1-1; 7 nucleotides match TRBD1. CDR3 length: 13 amino acids. Germline CDR1 MNHEY, CDR2 SVGEGT. J lost 4 bases, V lost 2 bases, and 1 base had no gene match.

J is TRBJ1-3 and V is TRBV29-1; D might be TRBD1 (6 bases). Germline V CDR1 and CDR2: SQVTM, ANQGSEA. The CDR3 is made up of 16 amino acids. V lost 0 bases to trimming and J lost 1 base, with 13 bases between them. The CDR3 protein is CSVEDYTGFSGNTIYF. The CDR3 DNA reads TGCAGCGTTGAAGACTACACAGGGTTTTCTGGAAACACCATATATTTT.

This sequence joins TRBV2 and TRBJ1-2; D call uncertain. The CDR3 loop spans 12 amino acids. Trimming removed 2 bases at V and 6 bases at J, with 7 bases between. Germline CDR1 and CDR2: SNHLY and FYNNEI. CDR3 loop: CASSELGDGYTF. The DNA for the CDR3 is TGTGCCAGCAGTGAATTGGGAGATGGCTACACCTTC.

The J gene is TRBJ1-6, the V gene TRBV7-2; tentatively, D is TRBD1 (5 bases). CDR1 is SGHTA, CDR2 FQGNSA, per germline. The CDR3 covers 16 residues. V lost 4 bases and J lost 11, with 21 bases in between. For the CDR3, the DNA is TGTGCCAGCAGCTGGCAGTCCGTCGGGGGGGTGGCACCCCTCCACTTT. Its protein product is CASSWQSVGGVAPLHF.

The chain uses TRBV4-3 and TRBJ2-2, with 12 bases matching TRBD2. From germline, CDR1 is LGHNA and CDR2 YSLEER. There are 17 residues in the CDR3. Trimming cost V 6 bases and J 0 bases; bases outside gene matches: 5. The CDR3 protein is CASSQLAGGTNTGELFF. As DNA, the CDR3 is TGCGCCAGCAGTCAACTAGCGGGGGGCACGAACACCGGGGAGCTGTTTTTT.

This chain uses TRBV25-1 with TRBJ1-4; tentatively, D is TRBD1 (5 bases). Trimming cost V 2 bases and J 5 bases, with 12 bases left between them. This CDR3 comprises 15 residues. Germline V gives CDR1 MGHDK, CDR2 SYGVNS. CDR3 protein: CASSEADGGNEKLFF. The CDR3 nucleotides read TGTGCCAGCAGTGAAGCCGACGGGGGAAATGAAAAACTGTTTTTT.

CDR3 residues: CASSGTGGSVTEAFF. CDR3 DNA sequence: TGTGCCAGCAGCGGTACAGGGGGCTCGGTCACTGAAGCTTTCTTT. The chain combines TRBV9 with TRBJ1-1; TRBD1 matches 9 bases. This CDR3 is 15 amino acids long. The V segment lost 3 bases and the J segment 4 bases; nucleotides outside the gene matches: 7. Germline V lookup: CDR1 SGDLS, CDR2 YYNGEE.

CDR3 loop: CASSGRTGYRSNQPQHF. The DNA for the CDR3 is TGTGCCAGTAGTGGCCGAACAGGGTATAGAAGCAATCAGCCCCAGCATTTT. V and J are TRBV19 and TRBJ1-5, with D tentatively TRBD1 (6 bases). The germline CDR1 and CDR2 sequences are LNHDA and SQIVND (reference sequence). V lost 5 bases and J lost 1, with 18 bases in between. CDR3 length: 17 amino acids.

The chain couples TRBV30 to TRBJ1-5, with TRBD1 matching over 10 bases. Germline values: CDR1 GTSNPN, CDR2 SVGIG (reference sequence). Germline trimming cut 3 bases from V and 6 bases from J; bases unmatched to any gene: 5. There are 14 residues in the CDR3. CDR3 sequence reads: CAWSGQGGGQPQHF. The CDR3 DNA reads as TGTGCCTGGAGCGGACAGGGGGGGGGTCAGCCCCAGCATTTT.

The rearrangement uses TRBV4-2 and TRBJ2-1; 7 bases are a match to TRBD2. CDR3 length: 17 amino acids. The V segment lost 0 bases and the J segment 0 bases; nucleotides outside the gene matches: 5. Germline CDR1 reads LGHNA; CDR2 reads YNFKEQ. The CDR3 protein is CASSQDTGGSSYNEQFF. CDR3 DNA sequence: TGTGCCAGCAGCCAAGATACCGGGGGGAGCTCCTACAATGAGCAGTTCTTC.

This chain links TRBV10-1 with TRBJ2-3; TRBD2 might be the D (6 bases). V lost 4 bases and J 2 bases, leaving 31 bases between the germline ends. Per the germline V gene, CDR1 is WNHNN and CDR2 is SYGVQD (reference sequence). This CDR3 is 21 amino acids long. CDR3 bases: TGCGCCAGCAGTGTACCTTTAGTGCCGCCGCGGGAAGCTAGATTCACAGATACGCAGTATTTT. Its translation is CASSVPLVPPREARFTDTQYF.

This clone showed up just once. The chain combines TRBV7-9 with TRBJ2-7; TRBD1 might be the D (6 bases). CDR3 length: 14 amino acids. Per germline, CDR1 SEHNR and CDR2 FQNEAQ (reference sequence). V lost 5 bases, J lost 5 bases, and 16 bases lay in between. CDR3 protein: CASSRNDRFHEQYF. CDR3 sequence (DNA): TGTGCCAGCAGCCGGAATGACAGGTTTCACGAGCAGTACTTC.

This chain links TRBV11-3 with TRBJ1-1; a possible D gene is TRBD1 (5 bases). V shed 5 bases and J shed 4 bases, with 11 bases lying between them. CDR1 and CDR2 from the germline V gene are SGHNT and YENEEA. CDR3 size: 13 residues. CDR3 sequence: CASSQQAATEAFF. The CDR3 bases are TGTGCCAGCAGCCAACAGGCGGCCACTGAAGCTTTCTTT.

This clone was found a few times. The V gene is TRBV7-8, the J gene TRBJ1-2, with 8 bases fitting TRBD1. This CDR3 comprises 14 residues. From germline, CDR1 is SGHVS and CDR2 FQNEAQ. Losses at the gene ends were 10 bases for V and 2 bases for J; bases not matched to a gene: 9. The chain's CDR3 is CATLRTGLNYGYTF. In DNA, the CDR3 is TGTGCCACCCTCAGGACAGGGCTAAACTATGGCTACACCTTC.

V and J are TRBV21-1 and TRBJ2-1; TRBD1, as called in the table, went unchecked against the DNA. TRBV21-1 is assigned pseudogene status. This CDR3 is 15 amino acids long. CDR3 amino acids: CASSRGQGAAHEQFF. The CDR3 DNA sequence: TGTGCCAGCAGCCGGGGACAGGGGGCGGCCCATGAGCAGTTCTTC.

The chain couples TRBV11-3 to TRBJ2-3; possibly TRBD2 for D (6 bases). This CDR3 has 15 residues. Germline values: CDR1 SGHNT, CDR2 YENEEA. Trimming took 5 bases from V and 0 from J, leaving 12 bases between them. CDR3 bases: TGTGCCAGCAGCCCTGACGGGACTAGCACAGATACGCAGTATTTT. It translates to CASSPDGTSTDTQYF. Full variable domain (missing parts from reference TRBV11-3 and TRBJ2-3): EAGVVQSPRYKIIEKKQPVAFWCNPISGHNTLYWYLQNLGQGPELLIRYENEEAVDDSQLPKDRFSAERLKGVDSTLKIQPAELGDSAVYLCASSPDGTSTDTQYFGPGTRLTVL.

The chain employs TRBV5-4 and TRBJ2-1, with 11 bases fitting TRBD2. In germline, CDR1 is SGHNT, CDR2 YYREEE (reference sequence). V was pared by 4 bases and J by 6 bases, with 6 bases of the junction left unmatched. This CDR3 region has 15 residues. This CDR3 is CASSPLAGGRNEQFF. CDR3 nucleotides: TGTGCCAGCAGCCCCCTAGCGGGGGGCCGCAATGAGCAGTTCTTC.